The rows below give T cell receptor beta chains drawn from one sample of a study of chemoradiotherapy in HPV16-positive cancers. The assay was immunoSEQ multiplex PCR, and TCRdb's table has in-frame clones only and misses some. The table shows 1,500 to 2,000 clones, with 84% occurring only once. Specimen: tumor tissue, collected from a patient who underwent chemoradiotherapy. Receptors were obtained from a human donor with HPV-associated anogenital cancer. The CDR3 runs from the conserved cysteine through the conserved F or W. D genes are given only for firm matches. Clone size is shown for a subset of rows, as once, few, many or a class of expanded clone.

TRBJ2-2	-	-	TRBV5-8	TGTGCCAGCGTCCCCCCGAGGGGGGTAAACACCGGGGAGCTGTTTTTT	CASVPPRGVNTGELFF
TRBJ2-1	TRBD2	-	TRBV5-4	TGTGCCAGCAGCGAACTAGCGGGACCGATCAATGAGCAGTTCTTC	CASSELAGPINEQFF
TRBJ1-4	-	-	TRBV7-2	TGTGCCAGCAGCTTAGGGAGGGCGACTAATGAAAAACTGTTTTTT	CASSLGRATNEKLFF
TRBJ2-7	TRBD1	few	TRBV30	TGTGCCTGGAGTGAGGGACAGACCTACGAGCAGTACTTC	CAWSEGQTYEQYF
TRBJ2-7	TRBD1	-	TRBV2	TGTGCCAGCAAAAGGGGACAGAACTACGAGCAGTACTTC	CASKRGQNYEQYF
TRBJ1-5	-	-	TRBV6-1	TGTGCCAGCAGTGAGGCTACCGCGGGTAGACAGCCCCAGCATTTT	CASSEATAGRQPQHF
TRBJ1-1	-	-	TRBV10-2	TGCGGCGCAGGGCTGATGAACACTGAAGCTTTCTTT	CGAGLMNTEAFF
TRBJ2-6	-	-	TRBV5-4	TGTGCCAGCAACGGGGACTCTGGGGCCAACGTCCTGACTTTC	CASNGDSGANVLTF
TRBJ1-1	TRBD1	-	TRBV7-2	TGTGCCAGCAGCAGCCGGGACAGGGTAGGGAACACTGAAGCTTTCTTT	CASSSRDRVGNTEAFF
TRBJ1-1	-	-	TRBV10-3	TGTGCCATCAGTGAATTAGGGGCTAACACTGAAGCTTTCTTT	CAISELGANTEAFF
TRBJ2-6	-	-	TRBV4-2	TGTGCCAGCAGCCAAGCTTACGGGGCGAGCCCTGGGGCCAACGTCCTGACTTTC	CASSQAYGASPGANVLTF
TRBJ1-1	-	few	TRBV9	TGTGCCAGCAGCCGATCCCGGGAGTCTCAAGCTTTCTTT	CASSRSRESQAFF
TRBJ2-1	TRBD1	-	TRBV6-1	TGTGCCAGTAGTAGGGTGACAGGGGTCTACAATGAGCAGTTCTTC	CASSRVTGVYNEQFF
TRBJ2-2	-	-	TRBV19	TGTGCCAGTAGTAGCCCCAACACCGGGGAGCTGTTTTTT	CASSSPNTGELFF
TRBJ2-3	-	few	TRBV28	TGTGCCAGCAGACCGGGGGCGATCGCAGATACGCAGTATTTT	CASRPGAIADTQYF
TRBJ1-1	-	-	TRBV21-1	TGTGCCAGCAGCAAGAGAAGAGGACGGTCTCTAGCTGAAGCTTTCTTT	CASSKRRGRSLAEAFF
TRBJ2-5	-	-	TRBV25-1	TGTGCCAGCAGTGAAGAGACCCAGTACTTC	CASSEETQYF
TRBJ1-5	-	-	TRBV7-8	TGTGCCAGCAGCTCCGGGCCTCAGCCCCAGCATTTT	CASSSGPQPQHF
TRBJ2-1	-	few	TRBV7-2	TGTGCCAGCAGCTTATTGGTATGGGGTGAGCAGTTCTTC	CASSLLVWGEQFF
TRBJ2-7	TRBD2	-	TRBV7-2	TGTGCCAGCAGCATAGGACCTAGCGGGGGAATTTACGAGCAGTACTTC	CASSIGPSGGIYEQYF
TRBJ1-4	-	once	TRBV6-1	TGTGCCAGCGGAACTTCGGTGGAAAAACTGTTTTTT	CASGTSVEKLFF
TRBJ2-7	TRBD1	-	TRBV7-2	TGTGCCAGCAGCCCGTGGGACAGCCAAAATTACGAGCAGTACTTC	CASSPWDSQNYEQYF